The T cell receptor beta chain described here comes from a study of OX40 agonist ivuxolimab in advanced cancers. Regarding the study in general: Ivuxolimab was a fully human IgG2 agonistic monoclonal antibody targeting the costimulatory receptor OX40 (CD134). Intravenous ivuxolimab was administered to patients every 2 weeks at six dose levels: 0.01, 0.1, 0.3, 1.5, 3 and 10 mg/kg. Of the 50 or so patients in dose escalation, about 20 had hepatocellular carcinoma, about 15 had melanoma, 9 had renal cell carcinoma and 9 had head and neck cancer. A male proportion of 82.7% and a mean age of about 60 years, ranging from about 20 to 80, were recorded for the dose-escalation cohort. Prior anti-PD-1, anti-PD-L1 or anti-CTLA-4 therapy was permitted, and checkpoint inhibitors had been received by about two fifths of dose-escalation patients. Three dose-escalation patients achieved partial responses, one with hepatocellular carcinoma and two with cutaneous melanoma. Peripheral TCRbeta sequencing aimed to test whether ivuxolimab altered TCR sequence diversity and caused clonal T-cell expansion. The paper covers the monotherapy dose-escalation part of the phase I ivuxolimab trial, which included N of about 56 patients.

V is reduced by 2 bases and J by 10 bases, leaving a spacing of 12 bases between them. From cysteine to phenylalanine, the CDR3 is 13 amino acids long. CDR3 DNA only is kept here, 39 bases in frame from base 1. In the germline V gene (reference sequence), CDR1 corresponds to MNHEY and CDR2 to SMNVEV. Study-wide conclusions, independent of this receptor: At doses from 0.1 to 3.0 mg/kg, clonal expansion was seen in both CD4+ and CD8+ blood T cells between baseline and week 6. In the 0.1-3.0 mg/kg groups, partial responders had among the lowest normalized peripheral clonal expansion, particularly in CD8+ T cells. The antigen specificity of the peripheral T cells that underwent clonal expansion was not determined. On average, CD8+ T cells showed more expanded clones than CD4+ T cells after ivuxolimab. Low levels of normalized T-cell clonal expansion were also seen in some patients who did not respond.

Genomic DNA was isolated from the sorted cells so that the TCRbeta CDR3 region could be sequenced. The immunoSEQ Assay was used to sequence the TCRbeta CDR3 regions. This is the immuneACCESS table as TCRdb keeps it, with only in-frame sequences that have V and J called. A part of the clones is gone; compared with another copy, unresolved V genes explain less than half, and the rest is unexplained. The sample contains 38,000 or so clones, about 90% of them found a single time. The top ten hold 3.5% to 4% of the sample. Patients with a history of autoimmune disease or receiving systemic immunosuppression were excluded from the trial. In every dose cohort, peripheral blood was drawn for TCR sequencing at baseline, cycle 4 day 1, and cycle 7 day 1. The samples were taken from a phase I, first-in-human, multicenter, open-label dose-escalation trial of ivuxolimab. Adults with locally advanced or metastatic melanoma, renal cell, hepatocellular, or head and neck squamous cell carcinoma were enrolled in the trial. Before TCR sequencing, CD4+ T cells and CD8+ T cells were sorted from peripheral blood as separate populations.

This clone was seen just once. Its antigen remains undetermined. Within one base of it there is no much larger clone, and no base qualities were kept. The sequencing used CD4+ or CD8+ T cells sorted from blood, collected in a trial of the OX40 agonist ivuxolimab. Recombination linked TRBV27 to TRBJ2-1, and perhaps TRBD2 as D gene, on 5 matching bases. The source is an adult with an advanced solid tumor such as melanoma, head and neck, liver or kidney cancer. The CDR3 protein sequence reads: CASSLEGMREQFF. The DNA sequence is given as TGTGCCAGCAGTTTAGAGGGTATGCGGGAGCAGTTCTTC.